One sample yielded the 15 T cell receptor beta chains listed below, sequenced in a study of CD8+ T cells in alopecia areata. It was cDNA, reverse transcribed from extracted RNA, that served as the sequencing template. Only in-frame clones appear in the TCRdb table, and some are missing; sequencing was by immunoSEQ multiplex PCR. The profile covers more than 90,000 clones, none occurring a single time. Source material: lesional skin. These receptors were collected from a C3H/HeJ mouse with alopecia areata. The mouse line has the MHC haplotype H2-k.

This clone showed up just a few times. The gene names given are mouse names. The CDR3 end is not reached by the read, which stops 4 residues before it; the germline J gene fills it in. The chain has TRBV13-3 and TRBJ2-7; 10 positions agree with TRBD2. The length of the CDR3 is 17 residues. Trimming removed 1 base from V and 0 bases from J; junction bases left unmatched: 7. Germline CDR1 and CDR2: NNHDY and SYVADS. The sequenced part of the CDR3 DNA is TGTGCCAGCAGTGATAGGGGACTGGGGTCAAGCTCCTAT. It encodes CASSDRGLGSSSY. The complete CDR3 sequence is CASSDRGLGSSSYEQYF.

This clone has just a few counts. Here the gene names and germline are mouse. Coverage ceases 4 residues before the CDR3 finishes, and the germline J gene fills in the end. This specimen includes other DNA sequences encoding the same CDR3. This rearrangement joins TRBV13-3 to TRBJ2-1; TRBD2 matches at 11 bases. Germline CDR1 reads NNHDY; CDR2 reads SYVADS. V was pared by 1 base and J by 3 bases, with 6 bases of the junction left unmatched. CDR3 size: 17 residues. The DNA read from the CDR3 is TGTGCCAGCAGTGATCCGGGGACTGGGGGCGTCTATGCT. Its translation: CASSDPGTGGVYA. The whole CDR3 sequence reads CASSDPGTGGVYAEQFF.

As regards this clone: Gene labels here are mouse ones. The CDR3 extends 4 residues past the end of the read, so its final part is completed from the germline J gene. The rearrangement uses TRBV19 and TRBJ1-4; D uncertain. V lost 3 bases and J 5 bases, leaving 11 bases between the germline ends. There are 14 residues in the CDR3. The germline V gene encodes CDR1 FNHDT and CDR2 SITEND (reference sequence). CDR3 loop: CASSRQANNERLFF. The CDR3 DNA, read in part, is TGTGCCAGCAGTAGGCAGGCCAATAACGAA.

This clone turned up a few times. Mouse names are used for the genes. The read ends 4 residues shy of where the CDR3 ends; the end is completed using the germline J gene. The V and J genes are TRBV13-3 and TRBJ2-3, with 9 bases lining up with TRBD2. The CDR3 is made up of 12 amino acids. Germline V gives CDR1 NNHDY, CDR2 SYVADS. The J segment lost 4 bases and the V segment lost 7 bases, leaving 1 base of the junction unmatched. Incomplete CDR3 DNA: TGTGCCAGCCTGGGGGGGACAGAA. Protein: CASLGGTE. The full CDR3 protein reads CASLGGTETLYF.

This clone occurred a few times. Mouse gene names and germline throughout. The CDR3 end is not reached by the read, which stops 4 residues before it; the germline J gene fills it in. The chain carries TRBV14 and TRBJ2-7, with 10 bases fitting TRBD1. The CDR3 extends over 13 amino acids. Germline CDR1 is SGHDT and CDR2 is FRDEAV. Losses at the gene ends were 5 bases for V and 3 bases for J; bases not matched to a gene: 2. The CDR3 loop reads CASSGTGDYEQYF. CDR3 DNA (partial): TGTGCCAGCAGCGGGACAGGGGACTAT.

A note on this clone: Mouse gene names and germline throughout. The read finishes 4 residues shy of the CDR3 end, and the germline J gene is used to complete it. V is TRBV1 and J is TRBJ2-7, with 9 positions matching TRBD2. The CDR3 loop spans 14 amino acids. Germline CDR1 and CDR2: NSQYPW and LRSPGD (reference sequence). The DNA read from the CDR3 is TGCACCTGCAGTGTTGACTGGGGGAAATAT. It codes for CTCSVDWGKY. In full, the CDR3 is CTCSVDWGKYEQYF.

With regard to this clone: The database protein in TCRdb disagrees with the DNA translation at residue 13; the sequence shown here was translated from the DNA. Germline and genes here are mouse. The CDR3 end is not reached by the read, which stops 3 residues before it; the germline J gene fills it in. V is TRBV1 and J is TRBJ1-6, with TRBD1 as a possible D gene (6 bases). TRBJ1-6 is recorded as an ORF, its role being uncertain. Germline-derived CDR1 and CDR2 are NSQYPW and LRSPGD (reference sequence). The CDR3 runs to 16 residues. V lost 3 bases to trimming and J lost 4 bases, with 13 bases between them. The covered CDR3 bases are TGCACCTGCAGTGCTGAGGGACATTATTATAATTCGCCC. Its translation is CTCSAEGHYYNSP. In full, the CDR3 reads CTCSAEGHYYNSPLYF.

Concerning this clone: The germline and genes are mouse ones. The CDR3 goes on 4 residues after the read ends, and that part is filled in from the germline J gene. The rearrangement joins TRBV13-3 to TRBJ2-3, with D possibly matching TRBD1 (6 bases). The CDR3 totals 15 residues. From germline, CDR1 is NNHDY and CDR2 SYVADS. V gave up 4 bases and J gave up 0 bases, with 12 bases separating them. The CDR3 protein is CASSLSGQSAETLYF. CDR3 bases read: TGTGCCAGCAGTCTCTCGGGACAAAGTGCAGAA.

To note about this clone: Genes and germline come from the mouse. The read ends 4 residues early relative to the CDR3; the germline J gene fills the gap. V and J are TRBV13-1 and TRBJ2-1; 7 bases fit TRBD1. The CDR3 sequence is 13 residues long. V shed 5 bases and J 5 bases; nucleotides not matched to a gene: 4. Germline CDR1 is NSHNY and CDR2 is SYGAGN. CDR3 residues: CASRQGKDAEQFF. The DNA read from the CDR3 is TGTGCCAGCAGACAGGGGAAAGATGCT.

As to this clone: Any gene name here is a mouse gene name. Coverage ceases 4 residues before the CDR3 finishes, and the germline J gene fills in the end. The chain has TRBV19 and TRBJ2-1, with 9 nucleotides matching TRBD2. CDR1 is FNHDT and CDR2 is SITEND in the germline V gene (reference sequence). There are 15 residues in the CDR3. The V segment lost 2 bases and the J segment 5 bases; nucleotides outside the gene matches: 5. Incomplete CDR3 DNA: TGTGCCAGCAGTATGGGTGGGGGGGCCCATGCT. Its translation is CASSMGGGAHA. The full CDR3 protein reads CASSMGGGAHAEQFF.

As regards this clone: Gene and germline names: mouse. CDR3 DNA, as far as it was read: TGTGCCAGCGGTGATGCTCTCCCCGACTGGGGGGGCGCCCAAAAC. This codes for CASGDALPDWGGAQN. In full, the CDR3 is CASGDALPDWGGAQNTLYF. The chain employs TRBV13-2 and TRBJ2-4; 12 bases are a match to TRBD2. Read data end 4 residues before the CDR3 end; the end is taken from the germline J gene. The germline gives CDR1 NNHNN, CDR2 SYGAGS (reference sequence). V lost 0 bases to trimming and J lost 3 bases; unmatched junction nucleotides: 11. The CDR3 spans 19 residues.

For this clone: Gene names are mouse gene names. From the germline J gene comes the end of the CDR3, since the read stops 4 residues before it. The chain has TRBV12-1 and TRBJ2-2, with TRBD2 identical over 11 bases. Unmatched junction bases numbered 6, after V lost 4 bases and J lost 3 bases. Germline V CDR1 and CDR2: SGHSN, HYEKVE. The CDR3 has 16 amino acids. Partial CDR3 DNA: TGTGCCAGCTCCCGTCCGGGACTGGGGGACACCGGG. It is translated as CASSRPGLGDTG. In full, the CDR3 reads CASSRPGLGDTGQLYF.

As concerns this clone: The gene names here belong to mouse. The missing CDR3 end, 4 residues past where the read stops, is filled in from the germline J gene. The rearrangement uses TRBV13-3 and TRBJ2-5; 8 bases are a match to TRBD2. From germline, CDR1 is NNHDY and CDR2 SYVADS. The CDR3 runs 14 residues. The CDR3 sequence is CASSDRLGTDTQYF. The CDR3 DNA, read in part, is TGTGCCAGCAGTGATAGACTGGGGACGGAC.

Note on this clone: Gene names and germline match the mouse. From the germline J gene comes the end of the CDR3, since the read stops 4 residues before it. The genes are TRBV19 and TRBJ2-4; 8 bases match TRBD2. The ends lost 10 bases at V and 0 bases at J; junction bases unmatched: 1. The CDR3 is 12 amino acids. Germline V CDR1 and CDR2: FNHDT, SITEND (reference sequence). The sequenced CDR3 bases are TGTGCCCTGGGGGGCAGTCAAAAC. Encoded protein: CALGGSQN. The whole CDR3 is CALGGSQNTLYF.

This clone has at least ten counts. Genes and germline are mouse. The CDR3 is cut off 4 residues early in the read; its end comes from the germline J gene. The chain is built from TRBV13-3 and TRBJ2-1; 8 nucleotides align to TRBD1. The CDR3 spans 16 residues. V dropped 0 bases and J dropped 3; count of bases not matched to a gene: 5. CDR1 NNHDY and CDR2 SYVADS come from the germline V gene. CDR3 sequence: CASSDASGQVYAEQFF. The CDR3 bases that were read are TGTGCCAGCAGTGATGCATCGGGACAGGTCTATGCT.